A selection of T cell receptor beta chains follows, all from one sample in a study of blood T cell repertoires in COVID-19. The table came from immunoSEQ multiplex PCR; TCRdb's copy has only in-frame clones and leaves some out. This table holds 200,000 to 250,000 clones, approximately 80% found once. The specimen was PBMCs or T cells enriched from blood (not recorded which). The origin of the receptors is a man in his sixties who had recovered from COVID-19. Both conserved end residues are trimmed from each CDR3. Fields, in order: V gene, CDR3 protein.

>TRBV19
ASSYPGHSYEQY
>TRBV6-5
ASSFTGNQPQH
>TRBV5-1
ATSGQGYNEQF
>TRBV9
ASSAGTGGRDTQY
>TRBV7-9
ASSPDRQGLSEQY
>TRBV19
ASNNPGRQGDEKLF
>TRBV27
ASSHGTPPTF
>TRBV25-1
ASSASSGSKTQY
>TRBV5-4
ASSSPVAGNGNEQF
>TRBV10-3
AISKTASGANVLT
>TRBV4-3
ASSQNRDRIGTGELF
>TRBV7-6
ASSADLNTEAF
>TRBV6-5
ASSPRGTVNEKLF
>TRBV2
ASKRAAKDYGYT
>TRBV6-2/TRBV6-3
ASSGHGPEAF
>TRBV7-6
ASSFLPAGSTDTQY
>TRBV18
ASSPRSESEQY